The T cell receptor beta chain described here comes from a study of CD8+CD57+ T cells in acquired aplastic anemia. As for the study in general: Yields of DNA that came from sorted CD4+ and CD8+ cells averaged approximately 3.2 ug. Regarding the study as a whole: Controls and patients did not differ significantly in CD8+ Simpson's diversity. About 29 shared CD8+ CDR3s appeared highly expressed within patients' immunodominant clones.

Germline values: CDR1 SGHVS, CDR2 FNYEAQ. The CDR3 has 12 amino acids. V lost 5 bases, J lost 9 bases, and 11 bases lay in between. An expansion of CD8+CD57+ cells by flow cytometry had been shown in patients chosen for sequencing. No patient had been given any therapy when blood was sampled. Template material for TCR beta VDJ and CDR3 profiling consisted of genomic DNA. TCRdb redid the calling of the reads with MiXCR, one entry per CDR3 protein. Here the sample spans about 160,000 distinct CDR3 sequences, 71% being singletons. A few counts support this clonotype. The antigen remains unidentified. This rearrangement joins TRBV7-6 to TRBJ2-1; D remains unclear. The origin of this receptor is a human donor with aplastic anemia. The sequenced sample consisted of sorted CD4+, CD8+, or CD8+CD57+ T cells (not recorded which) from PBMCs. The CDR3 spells CASSPGVAEQFF. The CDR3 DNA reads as TGTGCCAGCAGCCCTGGGGTTGCTGAGCAGTTCTTC.